This TCR beta chain comes out of a study of cytomegalovirus exposure and HLA in healthy donors. Study overall: Researchers previously reported finding 90 million to 130 million unique TCR beta sequences from approximately 200 million T cells. Of all 400 or so donors who were genotyped, 75% to 90% belonged to the Caucasian-associated ancestry cluster.

Germline V CDR1 and CDR2: SGDLS, YYNGEE. Trimming stripped 3 bases from V and 2 bases from J, with 17 bases between. There are 16 residues in the CDR3. Turning to this clone: No antigen is known for it.

Study-level points and caveats: Per a later analysis, HLA-associated TCR beta chains showed more clonal expansion than other, equally common TCR beta chains.

This PCR relied on a set of 60 Vbeta primers and 13 Jbeta primers. Assay: immunoSEQ multiplex PCR; the TCRdb copy retains only in-frame clones and omits some. The specimen's table records 60,000 to 70,000 clones. The sample consisted of PBMCs. The sequence was obtained from a boy aged 10-17 years in good health and CMV-seronegative. The chain uses TRBV9 and TRBJ1-2; D is possibly TRBD1 (5 bases). The CDR3 DNA reads TGTGCCAGCAGCGAGGGTAAAGGGGCGTCGAACTATGGCTACACCTTC. This translates into CASSEGKGASNYGYTF.